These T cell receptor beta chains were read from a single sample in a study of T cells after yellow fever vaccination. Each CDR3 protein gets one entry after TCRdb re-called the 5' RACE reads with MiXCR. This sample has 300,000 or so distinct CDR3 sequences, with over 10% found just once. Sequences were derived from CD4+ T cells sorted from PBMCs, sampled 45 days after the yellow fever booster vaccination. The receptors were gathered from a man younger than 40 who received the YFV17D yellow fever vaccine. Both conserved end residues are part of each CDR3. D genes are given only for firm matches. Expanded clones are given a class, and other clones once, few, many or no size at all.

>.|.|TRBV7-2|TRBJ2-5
TGTGCCAGCGCGAGGGCCGGGGAGACCCAGTACTTC
CASARAGETQYF
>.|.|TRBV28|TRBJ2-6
TGTGCCAGCAGTCCCTGGGGGGGCGCAACTGGGGCCAACGTCCTGACTTTC
CASSPWGGATGANVLTF
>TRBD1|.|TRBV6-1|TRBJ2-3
TGTGCCAGCAGTGAATCGGGACAGTACACAGATACGCAGTATTTT
CASSESGQYTDTQYF
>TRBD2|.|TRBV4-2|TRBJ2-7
TGTGCCAGCAGCCGAGAAGCGGGAGCAGCCTACGAGCAGTACTTC
CASSREAGAAYEQYF
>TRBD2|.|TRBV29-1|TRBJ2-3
TGCAGCGCCAAGGGACGGCGAGCGGGAACCACAGATACGCAGTATTTT
CSAKGRRAGTTDTQYF
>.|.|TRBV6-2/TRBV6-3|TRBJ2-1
TGTGCCAGCAGTTACTCGAATGGGGAGCAGTTCTTC
CASSYSNGEQFF
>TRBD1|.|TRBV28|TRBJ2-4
TGTGCCAGCAGTATCAGGGGGCGGAGTGCCAAAAACATTCAGTACTTC
CASSIRGRSAKNIQYF
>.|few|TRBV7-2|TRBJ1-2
TGTGCCAGCAGCTTAGCCGGGGGGATAAACTATGGCTACACCTTC
CASSLAGGINYGYTF
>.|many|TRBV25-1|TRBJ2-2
TGTGCCAGCAGTGAAGGGGGGCTAGCTAAGAGCACCGGGGAGCTGTTTTTT
CASSEGGLAKSTGELFF
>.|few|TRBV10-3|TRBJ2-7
TGTGCCATCAGCTTGGACTACGAGCAGTACTTC
CAISLDYEQYF
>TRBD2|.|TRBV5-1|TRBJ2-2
TGCGCCAGCTCTCGGTTGCGGGAGGGGAGCACCGGGGAGCTGTTTTTT
CASSRLREGSTGELFF
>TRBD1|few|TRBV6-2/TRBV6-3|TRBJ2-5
TGTGCCAGCAGTTACGGGGGACAGGGTCAAGAGACCCAGTACTTC
CASSYGGQGQETQYF
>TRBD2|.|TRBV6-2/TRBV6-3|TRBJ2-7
TGTGCCAGCAGTTACTCCCCGGGAGGCCCCTACGAGCAGTACTTC
CASSYSPGGPYEQYF
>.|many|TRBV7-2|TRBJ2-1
TGTGCCAGCGGACCTAAGGGGTACAATGAGCAGTTCTTC
CASGPKGYNEQFF
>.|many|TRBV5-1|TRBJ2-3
TGCGCCAGCAGCTTGGGACAGAGTACTAGCACAGATACGCAGTATTTT
CASSLGQSTSTDTQYF
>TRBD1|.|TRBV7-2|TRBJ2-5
TGTGCCAGCAGCTTCGCCCTTGGGACAGGGGAACGAGAGACCCAGTACTTC
CASSFALGTGERETQYF
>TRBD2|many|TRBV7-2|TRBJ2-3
TGTGCCAGCAGCACCTTAGCGGGAGGGGCAGATACGCAGTATTTT
CASSTLAGGADTQYF